This passage covers 27 T cell receptor beta chains from one sample sequenced in a study of regulatory T cells in long-lasting Graves disease. Arm-PCR of CDR3 regions and iRepertoire HTBI primers were the basis on which TCR beta libraries were built. TCRdb redid the calling of the multiplex PCR reads with MiXCR, one entry per CDR3 protein. This sample has more than 300,000 distinct CDR3 sequences, with around 16% found just once. Time point reported: newly diagnosed GD, antithyroid drugs for less than 3 months. The authors made the TCR library using RNA they extracted from PBMCs. The sample also formed part of further work on T cells in Graves' hyperthyroidism and ophthalmopathy.

The sample consisted of peripheral blood mononuclear cells (PBMCs), taken at new diagnosis, from a patient treated with antithyroid drugs. The receptors stem from a woman between 18 and 29 years old with Graves disease.

At least ten counts were recorded for this clonotype. This chain connects TRBV7-9 to TRBJ2-7, with 10 bases identical to TRBD1. Germline lookup yields CDR1 SEHNR and CDR2 FQNEAQ (reference sequence). The ends lost 4 bases at V and 2 bases at J; junction bases unmatched: 8. CDR3 length: 16 amino acids. In nucleotides, the CDR3 is TGTGCCAGCAGCTCGATACCGGGACAGGGGACCTACGAGCAGTACTTC. Translated: CASSSIPGQGTYEQYF.

At least ten counts were recorded for this clonotype. The chain is built from TRBV14 and TRBJ2-1, with TRBD2 matching 9 bases. The CDR3 totals 15 residues. Per the germline V gene, CDR1 is SGHDN and CDR2 is FVKESK. The V gene end was trimmed by 8 bases and the J gene end by 4 bases; junction bases not matched to a gene: 9. The CDR3 loop is CASSIGLATYNEQFF. The CDR3 region has the DNA TGTGCCAGCTCCATAGGACTAGCGACTTACAATGAGCAGTTCTTC.

This clonotype was counted ten times or more. The chain is built from TRBV3-1 and TRBJ2-7; 11 nucleotides agree with TRBD2. The germline V gene has CDR1 LGHDT and CDR2 YNNKEL (reference sequence). V gave up 1 base and J gave up 7 bases; unmatched junction bases: 15. This CDR3 has 18 amino acids. CDR3 in amino acids: CASSQVPSGGTFLREQYF. CDR3 coding DNA: TGTGCCAGCAGCCAAGTGCCTAGCGGGGGGACTTTCCTACGAGAGCAGTACTTC.

Only a few counts were recorded for this clonotype. V is TRBV10-3 and J is TRBJ1-1, with D possibly matching TRBD1 (6 bases). The CDR3 is 12 amino acids. V lost 7 bases to trimming and J lost 6 bases, with 12 bases between them. Looked up from germline, CDR1 is ENHRY and CDR2 is SYGVKD. CDR3 DNA sequence: TGTGCCATCAAGGAAGGGGGTGCTGAAGCTTTCTTT. Protein: CAIKEGGAEAFF.

This clonotype was observed at least ten times. The gene calls are TRBV3-1 and TRBJ1-2, with TRBD1 as a possible D gene (5 bases). There are 12 residues in the CDR3. CDR1 and CDR2 from the germline V gene are LGHDT and YNNKEL (reference sequence). The V gene lost 1 base and the J gene lost 9 bases, with 9 bases spanning the gap. The CDR3 spells CASSQVRESYTF. CDR3 coding DNA: TGTGCCAGCAGCCAAGTCAGGGAAAGCTACACCTTC.

This clonotype came up many times. The V gene is TRBV5-5, the J gene TRBJ1-5; D is unclear. This CDR3 region has 15 residues. Trimming took off 0 bases at V and 9 bases at J, with 16 bases between the two ends. Germline assignment: CDR1 SGHKS and CDR2 YYEKEE (reference sequence). DNA for the CDR3: TGTGCCAGCAGCTTGGGTTCGCAATCGGGTTGGCCCCAGCATTTT. Translation gives CASSLGSQSGWPQHF. Complete variable domain (other parts from reference TRBV5-5 and TRBJ1-5): DAGVTQSPTHLIKTRGQQVTLRCSPISGHKSVSWYQQVLGQGPQFIFQYYEKEERGRGNFPDRFSARQFPNYSSELNVNALLLGDSALYLCASSLGSQSGWPQHFGDGTRLSIL.

This clonotype was counted ten times or more. The J gene is TRBJ2-7, the V gene TRBV2, with D perhaps matching TRBD1 or TRBD2 (5 bases each). This CDR3 has 13 residues. The germline V and J ends were trimmed by 6 bases and 3 bases, with 12 bases remaining between them. Germline V gene lookup returns CDR1 SNHLY and CDR2 FYNNEI. CDR3 sequence (DNA): TGTGCCAGCAGACGGGACCGTGACTACGAGCAGTACTTC. This codes for CASRRDRDYEQYF. Looking up the rest from reference TRBV2 and TRBJ2-7 gives the full variable domain: EPEVTQTPSHQVTQMGQEVILRCVPISNHLYFYWYRQILGQKVEFLVSFYNNEISEKSEIFDDQFSVERPDGSNFTLKIRSTKLEDSAMYFCASRRDRDYEQYFGPGTRLTVT.

This clonotype occurred many times. CDR3 DNA: TGTGCCAGCAGCTTGGCCGGCGGGGCGCAGTATTTT. It is translated as CASSLAGGAQYF. The rearrangement uses TRBV5-6 and TRBJ2-3, with D possibly being TRBD2 (6 bases). The germline V gene encodes CDR1 SGHDT and CDR2 YYEEEE. The CDR3 contains 12 residues. Trimming left V 0 bases short and J 10 bases short, with 9 bases between.

This clonotype has ten or more counts. V and J are TRBV27 and TRBJ2-3; TRBD1 aligns across 7 bases. The CDR3 runs 16 residues. Germline-derived CDR1 and CDR2 are MNHEY and SMNVEV (reference sequence). V lost 5 bases to trimming and J lost 0 bases; unmatched junction nucleotides: 8. The CDR3 nucleotides are TGTGCCAGCAGTCACGGGACAGCGGCTAGCACAGATACGCAGTATTTT. Translated: CASSHGTAASTDTQYF.

Ten or more counts support this clonotype. CDR3 loop: CASTPASPYDTQYF. The CDR3 coding sequence is TGTGCCAGCACCCCTGCTAGCCCGTATGATACGCAGTATTTT. The rearrangement uses TRBV2 and TRBJ2-3, with D maybe TRBD2 (5 bases). CDR1 is SNHLY and CDR2 is FYNNEI in the germline V gene. Trimming pared 7 bases from V and 6 bases from J, leaving 17 bases between. CDR3 length: 14 amino acids.

The chain has TRBV10-3 and TRBJ2-1, with D possibly being TRBD1 or TRBD2 (5 bases each). The V gene's germline CDR1 is ENHRY and CDR2 SYGVKD. Deletions cut 10 bases from V and 5 bases from J, with 18 bases between. CDR3 length: 14 residues. The CDR3 sequence is CATGSRQTDNEQFF. The DNA of the CDR3 is TGTGCCACAGGGAGCCGACAGACGGACAATGAGCAGTTCTTC.

This clonotype was observed at least ten times. The chain is built from TRBV20-1 and TRBJ2-1; 7 positions match TRBD2. This CDR3 region has 15 residues. Germline trimming cut 0 bases from V and 4 bases from J; bases unmatched to any gene: 6. Germline CDR1 and CDR2: DFQATT and SNEGSKA (reference sequence). The DNA for the CDR3 is TGCAGTGCTAGAGATCGAGCGGGACTGTACAATGAGCAGTTCTTC. Encoded protein: CSARDRAGLYNEQFF.

This chain joins TRBV20-1 and TRBJ2-7, with 10 bases matching TRBD2. The V segment lost 6 bases and the J segment 3 bases; nucleotides outside the gene matches: 8. This CDR3 is 14 amino acids long. Germline assignment: CDR1 DFQATT and CDR2 SNEGSKA (reference sequence). CDR3 nucleotide sequence: TGCAGTGCGGAACGTAGCGGGAGGTTCTACGAGCAGTACTTC. As protein: CSAERSGRFYEQYF.

V gene TRBV28 combines with J gene TRBJ2-2; D is possibly TRBD2 (5 bases). Germline-derived CDR1 and CDR2 are MDHEN and SYDVKM. This CDR3 region has 15 residues. Trimming shortened V by 6 bases and J by 4 bases, and 15 bases separated the two germline ends. The CDR3 sequence: CASRNTSWATGELFF. In DNA, the CDR3 is TGTGCCAGCAGGAACACTAGTTGGGCCACCGGGGAGCTGTTTTTT.

This sequence joins TRBV4-1 and TRBJ1-1; 9 bases map to TRBD1. The junction had 8 bases not matched to a gene; V was cut back by 4 bases and J by 5 bases. CDR3 size: 15 residues. Germline V gene data show CDR1 as MGHRA and CDR2 as YSYEKL. The CDR3 loop reads CASSRPGQGATEAFF. In DNA form, the CDR3 reads TGCGCCAGCAGCCGCCCGGGACAGGGCGCGACTGAAGCTTTCTTT.

This clonotype appeared a few times. V and J are TRBV7-3 and TRBJ2-2; possible D gene TRBD2, 6 bases. Trimming cost V 3 bases and J 5 bases, with 13 bases left between them. Germline loops: CDR1 SGHTA, CDR2 FQGTGA. CDR3 length: 15 residues. For the CDR3, the DNA is TGTGCCAGCAGCTTGGTACGGGGGAGAACCGGGGAGCTGTTTTTT. This sequence encodes CASSLVRGRTGELFF.

A few counts support this clonotype. V and J are TRBV27 and TRBJ2-1; 10 positions match TRBD2. This CDR3 comprises 17 residues. From germline, CDR1 is MNHEY and CDR2 SMNVEV (reference sequence). The V segment lost 3 bases and the J segment 1 base; nucleotides outside the gene matches: 6. CDR3 bases: TGTGCCAGCAGTTTTTTCCCAGCGGGAGGGTCCTACAATGAGCAGTTCTTC. It specifies CASSFFPAGGSYNEQFF.

The chain is built from TRBV4-1 and TRBJ1-5, with unresolved D. CDR1 MGHRA and CDR2 YSYEKL come from the germline V gene. There are 16 residues in the CDR3. V shed 4 bases and J shed 7 bases, with 20 bases lying between them. This chain's CDR3 is CASSPRVSTALQPQHF. DNA for the CDR3: TGCGCCAGCAGCCCTAGAGTGAGTACAGCTTTGCAGCCCCAGCATTTT.

The V call is TRBV4-2, the J call TRBJ1-2, with TRBD1 matching over 7 bases. CDR1 is LGHNA and CDR2 is YNFKEQ in the germline V gene. The CDR3 is made up of 15 amino acids. V gave up 0 bases and J gave up 7 bases; unmatched junction bases: 8. The CDR3 DNA reads TGTGCCAGCAGCCAAGAGGAGGGGGCGGGAGGTGGCTACACCTTC. It encodes CASSQEEGAGGGYTF.

The chain couples TRBV7-3 to TRBJ1-1; the match to TRBD1 covers 8 bases. The germline gives CDR1 SGHTA, CDR2 FQGTGA. This CDR3 has 14 amino acids. With V trimmed by 3 bases and J by 4 bases, 4 bases remained unmatched. The CDR3 region has the DNA TGTGCCAGCAGCTTGACAGGGGTTATCACTGAAGCTTTCTTT. This sequence encodes CASSLTGVITEAFF.

This clonotype was found many times. This chain uses TRBV6-5 with TRBJ2-7, with TRBD2 matching over 7 bases. The trim removed 2 bases at V and 3 bases at J, leaving 1 base unmatched. The CDR3 contains 13 residues. Germline CDR1 reads MNHEY; CDR2 reads SVGAGI. CDR3 residues: CASSYPGGYEQYF. In nucleotides, the CDR3 is TGTGCCAGCAGTTACCCGGGGGGCTACGAGCAGTACTTC.

This clonotype was detected many times. The rearrangement joins TRBV11-2 to TRBJ2-7; no definite D call. Trimming removed 3 bases from V and 0 bases from J, with 6 bases in between. Germline V gene sequence: CDR1 SGHAT, CDR2 FQNNGV. The CDR3 sequence is 13 residues long. CDR3 DNA sequence: TGTGCCAGCAGCTTTCGATCCTCCTACGAGCAGTACTTC. This gives the protein CASSFRSSYEQYF.

Only a few counts were recorded for this clonotype. The V call is TRBV9, the J call TRBJ2-7; 9 bases map to TRBD2. With V trimmed by 0 bases and J by 3 bases, 7 bases remained unmatched. This CDR3 is 16 amino acids long. Germline lookup yields CDR1 SGDLS and CDR2 YYNGEE. CDR3 residues: CASSVGGGGAIYEQYF. CDR3 nucleotide sequence: TGTGCCAGCAGCGTAGGGGGCGGGGGGGCGATCTACGAGCAGTACTTC.

The V call is TRBV19, the J call TRBJ1-6; no firm D call. V was pared by 9 bases and J by 5 bases, with 11 bases between. The CDR3 length is 13 residues. From germline, CDR1 is LNHDA and CDR2 SQIVND (reference sequence). In DNA form, the CDR3 reads TGTGCCAGCAGGACGGATAATAATTCACCCCTCCACTTT. Amino acid sequence: CASRTDNNSPLHF. Combining the CDR3 with reference TRBV19 and TRBJ1-6 gives the whole variable domain DGGITQSPKYLFRKEGQNVTLSCEQNLNHDAMYWYRQDPGQGLRLIYYSQIVNDFQKGDIAEGYSVSREKKESFPLTVTSAQKNPTAFYLCASRTDNNSPLHFGNGTRLTVT.

This clonotype has ten or more counts. This chain links TRBV18 with TRBJ2-1, with 7 bases lining up with TRBD2. V dropped 4 bases and J dropped 7; count of bases not matched to a gene: 10. This CDR3 region has 15 residues. CDR1 and CDR2 from the germline V gene are KGHSH and LQKENI. The CDR3 loop reads CASSRGAGVDNEQFF. CDR3 nucleotides: TGTGCCAGCTCACGTGGTGCGGGAGTAGATAATGAGCAGTTCTTC. Full variable domain (missing parts from reference TRBV18 and TRBJ2-1): NAGVMQNPRHLVRRRGQEARLRCSPMKGHSHVYWYRQLPEEGLKFMVYLQKENIIDESGMPKERFSAEFPKEGPSILRIQQVVRGDSAAYFCASSRGAGVDNEQFFGPGTRLTVL.

This chain uses TRBV10-1 with TRBJ2-1; 7 positions match TRBD1. V lost 10 bases, J lost 7 bases, and 10 bases stayed unmatched. The CDR3 is 13 residues long. CDR1 is WNHNN and CDR2 is SYGVQD in the germline V gene (reference sequence). CDR3 amino acids: CAIFDRAVNEQFF. The CDR3 region has the DNA TGCGCCATCTTCGACAGGGCAGTTAATGAGCAGTTCTTC.

This clonotype was counted at least ten times. CDR3 residues: CAWRVTPYEQYF. DNA for the CDR3: TGTGCCTGGAGAGTCACGCCCTACGAGCAGTACTTC. The chain recombines TRBV30 with TRBJ2-7; D ambiguous. Trimming stripped 3 bases from V and 2 bases from J, with 8 bases between. This CDR3 is 12 amino acids long. The germline V gene encodes CDR1 GTSNPN and CDR2 SVGIG (reference sequence).